This paragraph reports one TCR beta chain. Source study methods: Reference gene primer amplification gave estimated nucleated cell counts. The assay was immunoSEQ multiplex PCR, and TCRdb's table has in-frame clones only and misses some. The V and J calls and clone size are taken from that table; D and trimming were inferred from the DNA. The sample holds some 670,000 clones, 80% to 90% seen once. This sample is part of a study of blood T cell repertoires in COVID-19. Study summary: Italy, Spain and the United States were the sources of the convalescent and acute COVID-19 samples. Sample material is recorded as cDNA or gDNA derived from T cells, B-cell-depleted T cells, or PBMCs.

Germline values: CDR1 LGHNA, CDR2 YSLEER. Trimming left V 2 bases short and J 4 bases short, with 8 bases between. This CDR3 has 13 amino acids. The gene calls are TRBV4-3 and TRBJ1-2, with D perhaps TRBD1 (6 bases). The source is a woman between 18 and 30 years old with acute or convalescent COVID-19. What was sequenced was peripheral blood. CDR3 loop: CASSQSDSYGYTF. CDR3 DNA: TGCGCCAGCAGCCAATCGGACAGCTATGGCTACACCTTC.